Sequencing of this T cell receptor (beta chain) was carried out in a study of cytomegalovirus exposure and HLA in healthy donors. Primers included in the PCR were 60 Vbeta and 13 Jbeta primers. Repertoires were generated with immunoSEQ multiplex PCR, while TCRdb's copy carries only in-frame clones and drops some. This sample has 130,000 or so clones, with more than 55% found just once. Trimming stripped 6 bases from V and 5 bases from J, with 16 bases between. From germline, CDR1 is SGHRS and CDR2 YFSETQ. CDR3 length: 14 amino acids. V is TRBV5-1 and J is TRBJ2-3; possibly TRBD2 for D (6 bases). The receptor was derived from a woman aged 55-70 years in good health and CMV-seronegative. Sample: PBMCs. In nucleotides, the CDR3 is TGCGCCAGCACCCCGGGAGTTGGGGTAGATACGCAGTATTTT. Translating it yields CASTPGVGVDTQYF. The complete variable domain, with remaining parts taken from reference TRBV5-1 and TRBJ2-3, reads KAGVTQTPRYLIKTRGQQVTLSCSPISGHRSVSWYQQTPGQGLQFLFEYFSETQRNKGNFPGRFSGRQFSNSRSEMNVSTLELGDSALYLCASTPGVGVDTQYFGPGTRLTVL.